This is a list of T cell receptor beta chains from one sample in a study of blood T cell repertoires in COVID-19. The table came from immunoSEQ multiplex PCR; TCRdb's copy has only in-frame clones and leaves some out. Seen here are approximately 350,000 clones, roughly 90% observed once, and the top ten hold more than 0.95%. Sequencing was carried out using peripheral blood. The receptor source for this set is a man between 40 and 49 years old with acute or convalescent COVID-19. The CDR3 runs from the conserved cysteine through the conserved F or W. A D gene is named only where the DNA matches it firmly. Size is omitted from some rows. Given values are once, few, many or a class for expanded clones.

j_gene: TRBJ2-6
v_gene: TRBV28
abundance: -
d_gene: -
CDR3aa: CASSPRTSSGANVLTF
CDR3nt: TGTGCCAGCAGTCCAAGGACAAGCTCTGGGGCCAACGTCCTGACTTTC

j_gene: TRBJ2-1
v_gene: TRBV20-1
abundance: -
d_gene: -
CDR3aa: CSALASNEQFF
CDR3nt: TGCAGTGCGCTAGCGAGCAATGAGCAGTTCTTC

j_gene: TRBJ1-6
v_gene: TRBV30
abundance: -
d_gene: TRBD1
CDR3aa: CAFTPGQGSSPLHF
CDR3nt: TGTGCCTTCACTCCGGGACAGGGGAGTTCACCCCTCCACTTT

j_gene: TRBJ1-3
v_gene: TRBV28
abundance: -
d_gene: -
CDR3aa: CASSPLGRGNTIYF
CDR3nt: TGTGCCAGCAGTCCCCTCGGTCGTGGAAACACCATATATTTT

j_gene: TRBJ1-1
v_gene: TRBV9
abundance: -
d_gene: -
CDR3aa: CASSLEGGLNTEAFF
CDR3nt: TGTGCCAGCAGCCTAGAGGGGGGGTTGAACACTGAAGCTTTCTTT

j_gene: TRBJ1-4
v_gene: TRBV3-1/TRBV3-2
abundance: -
d_gene: -
CDR3aa: CASSQLNEKLFF
CDR3nt: TGTGCCAGCAGCCAACTAAATGAAAAACTGTTTTTT

j_gene: TRBJ1-2
v_gene: TRBV30
abundance: once
d_gene: TRBD1
CDR3aa: CASSTGNYGYTF
CDR3nt: TGTGCCTCCTCGACAGGGAACTATGGCTACACCTTC

j_gene: TRBJ2-7
v_gene: TRBV5-1
abundance: -
d_gene: TRBD2
CDR3aa: CASSPDPSGSYEQYF
CDR3nt: TGCGCCAGCAGCCCCGACCCTAGCGGTTCCTACGAGCAGTACTTC

j_gene: TRBJ2-1
v_gene: TRBV30
abundance: once
d_gene: TRBD2
CDR3aa: CAWTERGAGEQFF
CDR3nt: TGTGCCTGGACCGAGCGGGGGGCCGGTGAGCAGTTCTTC

j_gene: TRBJ1-1
v_gene: TRBV27
abundance: -
d_gene: -
CDR3aa: CASSLWGVTEAFF
CDR3nt: TGTGCCAGCAGTTTATGGGGGGTCACTGAAGCTTTCTTT

j_gene: TRBJ2-1
v_gene: TRBV5-6
abundance: -
d_gene: TRBD2
CDR3aa: CASSRSPWTSGAYEFF
CDR3nt: TGTGCCAGCAGCCGTTCCCCCTGGACTAGCGGCGCCTATGAGTTCTTC

j_gene: TRBJ2-5
v_gene: TRBV3-1/TRBV3-2
abundance: -
d_gene: -
CDR3aa: CASSQVVAGETQYF
CDR3nt: TGTGCCAGCAGCCAAGTCGTGGCGGGGGAGACCCAGTACTTC

j_gene: TRBJ1-5
v_gene: TRBV21-1
abundance: -
d_gene: -
CDR3aa: CASRPQGSNQPQHF
CDR3nt: TGTGCCAGCAGACCGCAGGGCTCCAATCAGCCCCAGCATTTT

j_gene: TRBJ2-5
v_gene: TRBV6-6
abundance: once
d_gene: TRBD2
CDR3aa: CASSYPGGGETQYF
CDR3nt: TGTGCCAGCAGTTACCCCGGGGGGGGAGAGACCCAGTACTTC

j_gene: TRBJ2-2
v_gene: TRBV4-1
abundance: many
d_gene: -
CDR3aa: CASSQEAITGPGELFF
CDR3nt: TGCGCCAGCAGCCAAGAGGCTATAACAGGGCCCGGGGAGCTGTTTTTT

j_gene: TRBJ2-3
v_gene: TRBV6-4
abundance: -
d_gene: -
CDR3aa: CASRAGGTDTQYF
CDR3nt: TGTGCCAGCAGGGCCGGGGGAACAGATACGCAGTATTTT

j_gene: TRBJ1-1
v_gene: TRBV7-3
abundance: -
d_gene: -
CDR3aa: CASSPTSGLGTEAFF
CDR3nt: TGTGCCAGCAGCCCAACATCAGGGCTGGGGACTGAAGCTTTCTTT

j_gene: TRBJ2-1
v_gene: TRBV14
abundance: -
d_gene: -
CDR3aa: CASSQDEGTDYNEQFF
CDR3nt: TGTGCCAGCAGCCAAGATGAGGGCACGGACTACAATGAGCAGTTCTTC

j_gene: TRBJ2-5
v_gene: TRBV5-6
abundance: -
d_gene: TRBD1
CDR3aa: CASSKYDRGQETQYF
CDR3nt: TGTGCCAGCAGCAAATACGACAGGGGGCAAGAGACCCAGTACTTC

j_gene: TRBJ2-3
v_gene: TRBV4-2
abundance: -
d_gene: -
CDR3aa: CASSQETGSTDTQYF
CDR3nt: TGTGCCAGCAGCCAAGAAACAGGGAGCACAGATACGCAGTATTTT

j_gene: TRBJ2-7
v_gene: TRBV13
abundance: -
d_gene: -
CDR3aa: CASSPSRDIDYEQYF
CDR3nt: TGTGCCAGCAGCCCGTCCCGGGACATAGACTACGAGCAGTACTTC

j_gene: TRBJ2-5
v_gene: TRBV9
abundance: -
d_gene: TRBD2
CDR3aa: CASSVSGGAETQYF
CDR3nt: TGTGCCAGCAGCGTTAGCGGGGGGGCGGAGACCCAGTACTTC

j_gene: TRBJ1-2
v_gene: TRBV7-8
abundance: -
d_gene: TRBD1
CDR3aa: CASSRTGDGYTF
CDR3nt: TGTGCCAGCAGCAGGACAGGAGATGGCTACACCTTC

j_gene: TRBJ2-7
v_gene: TRBV19
abundance: -
d_gene: -
CDR3aa: CATSISISYEQYF
CDR3nt: TGTGCCACCTCGATATCTATCTCCTACGAGCAGTACTTC

j_gene: TRBJ2-5
v_gene: TRBV25-1
abundance: -
d_gene: TRBD2
CDR3aa: CASSEFLAGGPYGKTQYF
CDR3nt: TGTGCCAGCAGTGAATTCCTAGCGGGAGGGCCCTATGGGAAGACCCAGTACTTC

j_gene: TRBJ2-3
v_gene: TRBV13
abundance: -
d_gene: TRBD2
CDR3aa: CASSQGARLAGASTDTQYF
CDR3nt: TGTGCCAGCAGCCAGGGGGCCCGACTAGCGGGGGCCAGCACAGATACGCAGTATTTT

j_gene: TRBJ1-1
v_gene: TRBV4-3
abundance: -
d_gene: -
CDR3aa: CASSQGRPLSSEAFF
CDR3nt: TGCGCCAGCAGCCAAGGGAGGCCCCTGTCGTCTGAAGCTTTCTTT

j_gene: TRBJ1-1
v_gene: TRBV3-1/TRBV3-2
abundance: -
d_gene: -
CDR3aa: CASSSDGEKAFF
CDR3nt: TGTGCCAGCAGCTCGGACGGGGAGAAAGCTTTCTTT

j_gene: TRBJ1-2
v_gene: TRBV5-4
abundance: once
d_gene: -
CDR3aa: CASSSHRESYGYTF
CDR3nt: TGTGCCAGCAGCTCCCACAGGGAGTCATATGGCTACACCTTC

j_gene: TRBJ1-5
v_gene: TRBV7-2
abundance: -
d_gene: TRBD1
CDR3aa: CASSLASGGQPQHF
CDR3nt: TGTGCCAGCAGCTTAGCGTCAGGGGGTCAGCCCCAGCATTTT

j_gene: TRBJ1-2
v_gene: TRBV9
abundance: -
d_gene: -
CDR3aa: CASRSGADYGYTF
CDR3nt: TGTGCCAGCCGGTCAGGAGCGGACTATGGCTACACCTTC

j_gene: TRBJ2-7
v_gene: TRBV27
abundance: -
d_gene: -
CDR3aa: CASSLSANSYEQYF
CDR3nt: TGTGCCAGCAGTTTATCCGCTAATTCCTACGAGCAGTACTTC

j_gene: TRBJ1-6
v_gene: TRBV5-1
abundance: -
d_gene: -
CDR3aa: CASSLSSRGDSPLHF
CDR3nt: TGCGCCAGCAGCTTGTCTTCGCGCGGAGATTCACCCCTCCACTTT

j_gene: TRBJ1-1
v_gene: TRBV27
abundance: -
d_gene: TRBD1
CDR3aa: CASRLQGARPTEAFF
CDR3nt: TGTGCCAGCAGACTACAGGGGGCGAGGCCTACTGAAGCTTTCTTT

j_gene: TRBJ2-3
v_gene: TRBV4-2
abundance: -
d_gene: TRBD2
CDR3aa: CASSQELAGSTDTQYF
CDR3nt: TGTGCCAGCAGCCAAGAATTAGCGGGGAGCACAGATACGCAGTATTTT

j_gene: TRBJ2-7
v_gene: TRBV28
abundance: -
d_gene: -
CDR3aa: CASRNSPYEQYF
CDR3nt: TGTGCCAGCAGGAACAGTCCCTACGAGCAGTACTTC

j_gene: TRBJ2-7
v_gene: TRBV7-8
abundance: -
d_gene: TRBD1
CDR3aa: CASSLVPQGIVGYEQYF
CDR3nt: TGTGCCAGCAGCTTAGTCCCACAGGGGATAGTAGGGTACGAGCAGTACTTC

j_gene: TRBJ2-5
v_gene: TRBV5-4
abundance: once
d_gene: -
CDR3aa: CASSGGTVQETQYF
CDR3nt: TGTGCCAGCAGCGGCGGGACGGTCCAAGAGACCCAGTACTTC

j_gene: TRBJ1-6
v_gene: TRBV10-2
abundance: many
d_gene: -
CDR3aa: CASSPGRKRGSPLHF
CDR3nt: TGCGCCAGCAGCCCCGGCCGAAAGCGGGGTTCACCCCTCCACTTT

j_gene: TRBJ1-2
v_gene: TRBV28
abundance: -
d_gene: -
CDR3aa: CASSSPRGYYGYTF
CDR3nt: TGTGCCAGCAGTTCCCCCAGGGGCTATTATGGCTACACCTTC

j_gene: TRBJ2-7
v_gene: TRBV4-3
abundance: -
d_gene: -
CDR3aa: CASSQDIGEGSYEQYF
CDR3nt: TGCGCCAGCAGCCAAGATATCGGAGAGGGTAGCTACGAGCAGTACTTC

j_gene: TRBJ2-7
v_gene: TRBV18
abundance: -
d_gene: -
CDR3aa: CASSPSSGVNSYEQYF
CDR3nt: TGTGCCAGCTCACCATCCAGCGGAGTGAACTCCTACGAGCAGTACTTC

j_gene: TRBJ2-1
v_gene: TRBV7-6
abundance: -
d_gene: -
CDR3aa: CASSYNRASYNEQFF
CDR3nt: TGTGCCAGCAGCTATAACAGGGCCTCCTACAATGAGCAGTTCTTC

j_gene: TRBJ1-4
v_gene: TRBV7-9
abundance: -
d_gene: TRBD1
CDR3aa: CASSGTGLPEKLFF
CDR3nt: TGTGCCAGCAGCGGGACAGGACTGCCTGAAAAACTGTTTTTT

j_gene: TRBJ1-5
v_gene: TRBV19
abundance: -
d_gene: -
CDR3aa: CASRIRQYGQPQHF
CDR3nt: TGTGCCAGTAGGATTAGACAGTACGGTCAGCCCCAGCATTTT

j_gene: TRBJ1-3
v_gene: TRBV7-9
abundance: -
d_gene: -
CDR3aa: CASSPSTRGTIYF
CDR3nt: TGTGCCAGCAGCCCATCGACCCGGGGCACCATATATTTT

j_gene: TRBJ1-2
v_gene: TRBV9
abundance: -
d_gene: -
CDR3aa: CASTREGRANYGYTF
CDR3nt: TGTGCCAGCACCCGCGAGGGGAGGGCTAACTATGGCTACACCTTC

j_gene: TRBJ2-7
v_gene: TRBV27
abundance: -
d_gene: TRBD2
CDR3aa: CASSLWLAGARVYF
CDR3nt: TGTGCCAGCAGTTTATGGCTAGCGGGGGCCCGAGTGTACTTC

j_gene: TRBJ1-1
v_gene: TRBV28
abundance: -
d_gene: TRBD1
CDR3aa: CASSLATGQAEAFF
CDR3nt: TGTGCCAGCAGTTTAGCGACAGGGCAGGCTGAAGCTTTCTTT

j_gene: TRBJ2-2
v_gene: TRBV7-2
abundance: -
d_gene: -
CDR3aa: CASSLSWGHTGELFF
CDR3nt: TGTGCCAGCAGCTTGAGCTGGGGGCACACCGGGGAGCTGTTTTTT

j_gene: TRBJ1-2
v_gene: TRBV18
abundance: -
d_gene: TRBD1
CDR3aa: CASRPGQGAPGYTF
CDR3nt: TGTGCCAGCAGGCCGGGACAGGGGGCGCCTGGCTACACCTTC

j_gene: TRBJ1-4
v_gene: TRBV19
abundance: -
d_gene: -
CDR3aa: CASSPQGFLPINEKLFF
CDR3nt: TGTGCCAGTAGTCCCCAGGGGTTCCTCCCAATTAATGAAAAACTGTTTTTT

j_gene: TRBJ2-7
v_gene: TRBV28
abundance: -
d_gene: TRBD1
CDR3aa: CASSHRGSYEQYF
CDR3nt: TGTGCCAGCAGTCACAGGGGATCCTACGAGCAGTACTTC

j_gene: TRBJ1-2
v_gene: TRBV19
abundance: -
d_gene: -
CDR3aa: CASSIVANYGYTF
CDR3nt: TGTGCCAGTAGTATAGTGGCCAACTATGGCTACACCTTC